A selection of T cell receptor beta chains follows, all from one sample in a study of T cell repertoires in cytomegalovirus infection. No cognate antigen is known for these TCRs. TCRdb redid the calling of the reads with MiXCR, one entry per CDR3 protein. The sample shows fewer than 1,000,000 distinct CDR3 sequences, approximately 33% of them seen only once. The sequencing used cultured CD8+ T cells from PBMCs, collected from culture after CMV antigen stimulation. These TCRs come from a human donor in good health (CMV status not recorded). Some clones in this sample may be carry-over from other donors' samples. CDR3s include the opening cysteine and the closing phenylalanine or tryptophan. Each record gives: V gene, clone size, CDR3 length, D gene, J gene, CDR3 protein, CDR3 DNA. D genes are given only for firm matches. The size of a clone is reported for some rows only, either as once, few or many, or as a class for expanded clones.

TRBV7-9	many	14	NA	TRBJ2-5	CASRPPGPRETQYF	TGTGCCAGCAGACCTCCGGGACCAAGGGAGACCCAGTACTTC
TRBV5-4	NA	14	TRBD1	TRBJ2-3	CASSSDRGEDTQYF	TGTGCCAGCAGCTCGGACAGGGGGGAAGATACGCAGTATTTT
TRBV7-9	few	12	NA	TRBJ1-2	CASRMTGHGYTF	TGTGCCAGCAGGATGACAGGTCATGGCTACACCTTC
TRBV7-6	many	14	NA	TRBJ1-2	CASSLGGADYGYTF	TGTGCCAGCAGCTTAGGAGGGGCAGACTATGGCTACACCTTC
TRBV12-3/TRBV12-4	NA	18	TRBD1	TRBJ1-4	CASSTPGQGARANEKLFF	TGTGCCAGCAGTACGCCGGGACAGGGGGCGCGAGCTAATGAAAAACTGTTTTTT
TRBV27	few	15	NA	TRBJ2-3	CASRAQGLGLDTQYF	TGTGCCAGCAGAGCACAGGGATTGGGCTTAGATACGCAGTATTTT
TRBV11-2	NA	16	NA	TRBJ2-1	CASSTPGTGFYNEQFF	TGTGCCAGCAGCACCCCCGGGACTGGGTTTTACAATGAGCAGTTCTTC
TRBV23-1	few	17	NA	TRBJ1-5	CASSQCFGRGRHQPQHF	TGCGCCAGCAGTCAATGTTTCGGGAGGGGAAGGCACCAGCCCCAGCATTTT
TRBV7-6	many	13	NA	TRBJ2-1	CASSSGRYNEQFF	TGTGCCAGCAGCTCCGGTCGCTACAATGAGCAGTTCTTC
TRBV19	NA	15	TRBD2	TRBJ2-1	CASIPYGGARDEQFF	TGTGCCAGTATTCCTTACGGGGGGGCCAGGGATGAGCAGTTCTTC
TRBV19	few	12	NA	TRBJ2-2	CASSPPRGELFF	TGTGCCAGTAGTCCCCCAAGGGGGGAGCTGTTTTTT